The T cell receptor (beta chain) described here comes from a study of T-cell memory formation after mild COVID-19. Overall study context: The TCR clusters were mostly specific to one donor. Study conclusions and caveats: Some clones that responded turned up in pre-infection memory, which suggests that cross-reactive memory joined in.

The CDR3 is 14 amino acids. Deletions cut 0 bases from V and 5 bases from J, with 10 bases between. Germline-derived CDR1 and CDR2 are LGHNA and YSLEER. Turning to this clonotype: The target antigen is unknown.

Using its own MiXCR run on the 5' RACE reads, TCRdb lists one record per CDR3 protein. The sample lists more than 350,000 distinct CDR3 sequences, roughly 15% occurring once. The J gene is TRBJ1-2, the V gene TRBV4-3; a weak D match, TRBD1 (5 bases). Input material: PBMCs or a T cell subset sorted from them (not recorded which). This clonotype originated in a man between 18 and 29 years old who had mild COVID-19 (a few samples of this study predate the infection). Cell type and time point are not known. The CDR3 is CASSQEWGVYGYTF. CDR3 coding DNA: TGCGCCAGCAGCCAAGAATGGGGCGTGTATGGCTACACCTTC.